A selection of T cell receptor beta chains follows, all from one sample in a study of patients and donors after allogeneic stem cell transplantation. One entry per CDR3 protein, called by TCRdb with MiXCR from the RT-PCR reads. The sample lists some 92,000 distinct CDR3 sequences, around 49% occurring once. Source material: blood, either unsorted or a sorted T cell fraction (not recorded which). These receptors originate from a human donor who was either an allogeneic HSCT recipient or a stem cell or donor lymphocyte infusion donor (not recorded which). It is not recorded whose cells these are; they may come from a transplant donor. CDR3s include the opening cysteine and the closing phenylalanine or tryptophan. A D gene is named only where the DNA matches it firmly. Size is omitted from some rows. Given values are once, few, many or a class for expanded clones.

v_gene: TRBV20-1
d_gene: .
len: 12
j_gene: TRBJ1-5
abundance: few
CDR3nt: TGCAGTGCTAGACAGGGGAATCAGCCCCAGCATTTT
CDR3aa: CSARQGNQPQHF

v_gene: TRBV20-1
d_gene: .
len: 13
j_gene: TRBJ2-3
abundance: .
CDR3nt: TGCAGTGCTAGAGAAATTGGCACAGATACGCAGTATTTT
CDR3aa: CSAREIGTDTQYF

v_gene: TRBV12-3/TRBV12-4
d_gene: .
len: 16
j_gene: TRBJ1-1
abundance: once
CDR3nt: TGTGCCAGCAGTCCCGGGACTCTAACCCCGAACACTGAAGCTTTCTTT
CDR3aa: CASSPGTLTPNTEAFF

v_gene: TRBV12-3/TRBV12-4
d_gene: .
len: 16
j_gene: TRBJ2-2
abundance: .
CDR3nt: TGTGCCAGCAGTTTAGTTACAGGGCGGAACACCGGGGAGCTGTTTTTT
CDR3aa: CASSLVTGRNTGELFF

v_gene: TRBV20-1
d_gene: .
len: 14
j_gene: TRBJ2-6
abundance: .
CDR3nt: TGCAGTGCTCGGGGGACCTCTGGGGCCAACGTCCTGACTTTC
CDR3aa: CSARGTSGANVLTF

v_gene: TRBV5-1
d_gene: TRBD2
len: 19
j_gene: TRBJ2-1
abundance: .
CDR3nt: TGCGCCAGCAGCTTGGTGGGCAGGGGTTTACGGCTAGCGGGAGTTGAGCAGTTCTTC
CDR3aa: CASSLVGRGLRLAGVEQFF

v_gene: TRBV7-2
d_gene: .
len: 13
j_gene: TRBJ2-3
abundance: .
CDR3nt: TGTGCCAGCAGACACAGAAGCACAGATACGCAGTATTTT
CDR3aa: CASRHRSTDTQYF

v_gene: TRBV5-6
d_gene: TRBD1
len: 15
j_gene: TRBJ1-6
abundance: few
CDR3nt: TGTGCCAGCAGCCCTAGGGGGCAGTCTAATTCACCCCTCCACTTT
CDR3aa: CASSPRGQSNSPLHF

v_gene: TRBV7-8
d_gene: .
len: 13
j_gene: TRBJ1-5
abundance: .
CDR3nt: TGTGCCAGCAGACAGGGTTTCAATCAGCCCCAGCATTTT
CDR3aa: CASRQGFNQPQHF

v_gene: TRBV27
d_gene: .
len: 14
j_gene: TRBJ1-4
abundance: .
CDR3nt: TGTGCCAGCAGCCTGCATCCGTTGAAAGGGAAACTGTTTTTT
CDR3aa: CASSLHPLKGKLFF

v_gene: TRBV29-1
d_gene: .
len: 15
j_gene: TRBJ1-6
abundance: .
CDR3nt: TGCAGCGTTAAGACGGCCGCTGGTTATAATTCACCCCTCCACTTT
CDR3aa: CSVKTAAGYNSPLHF

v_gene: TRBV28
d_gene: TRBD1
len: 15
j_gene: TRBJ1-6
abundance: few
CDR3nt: TGTGCCAGCAGTATAGGACAGGGGCTTAATTCACCCCTCCACTTT
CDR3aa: CASSIGQGLNSPLHF

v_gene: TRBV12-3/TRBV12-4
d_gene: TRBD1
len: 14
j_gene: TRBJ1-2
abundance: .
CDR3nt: TGTGCCAGCAGATTAGGGGGCCTTAACTATGGCTACACCTTC
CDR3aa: CASRLGGLNYGYTF

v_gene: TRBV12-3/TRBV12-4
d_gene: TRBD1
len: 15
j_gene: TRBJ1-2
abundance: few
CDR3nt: TGTGCCAGCAGACTCTATAAAACAGGGGCCGGAGGCTACACCTTC
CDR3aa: CASRLYKTGAGGYTF

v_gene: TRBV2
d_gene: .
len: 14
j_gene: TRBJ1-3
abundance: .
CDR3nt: TGTGCCAGCAGTGACCGGGGAAATGGAAACACCATATATTTT
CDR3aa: CASSDRGNGNTIYF

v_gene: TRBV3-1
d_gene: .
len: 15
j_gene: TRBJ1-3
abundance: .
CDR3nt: TGTGCCAGCAGCCAACAAGGGGGGTCTGGAAACACCATATATTTT
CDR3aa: CASSQQGGSGNTIYF

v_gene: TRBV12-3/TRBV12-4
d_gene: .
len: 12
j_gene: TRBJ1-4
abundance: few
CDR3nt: TGTGCCAGCAGTTTTCTGGGGTCTGAACTGTTTTTT
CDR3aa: CASSFLGSELFF

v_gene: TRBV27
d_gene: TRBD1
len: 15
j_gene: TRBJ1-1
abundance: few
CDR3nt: TGTGCCATCCTGATCCCAGGGGGAAAATCCACTGAAGCTTTCTTT
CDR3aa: CAILIPGGKSTEAFF

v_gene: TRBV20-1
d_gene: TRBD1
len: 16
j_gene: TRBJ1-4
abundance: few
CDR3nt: TGCAGTGCTTCGTCGGGACAGCTAACAACTAATGAAAAACTGTTTTTT
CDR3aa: CSASSGQLTTNEKLFF

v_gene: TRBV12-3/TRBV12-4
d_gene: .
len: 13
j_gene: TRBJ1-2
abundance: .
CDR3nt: TGTGCCAGCAGTGCCGAGGACGGGCCTGGCTACACCTTC
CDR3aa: CASSAEDGPGYTF

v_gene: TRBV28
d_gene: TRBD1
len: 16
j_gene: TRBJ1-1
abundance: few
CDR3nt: TGTGCCAGCAGTATGAAGTTACAGGGGTGGCGCACTGAAGCTTTCTTT
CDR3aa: CASSMKLQGWRTEAFF

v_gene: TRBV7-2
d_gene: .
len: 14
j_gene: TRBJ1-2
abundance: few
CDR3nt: TGTGCCAGCAGCCCAACTCTTGAAGTCTATGGCTACACCTTC
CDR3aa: CASSPTLEVYGYTF

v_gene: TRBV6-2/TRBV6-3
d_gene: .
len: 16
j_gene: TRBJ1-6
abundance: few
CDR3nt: TGTGCCAGCAGATCCCGGGACGGAAGACGGAATTCACCCCTCCACTTT
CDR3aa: CASRSRDGRRNSPLHF

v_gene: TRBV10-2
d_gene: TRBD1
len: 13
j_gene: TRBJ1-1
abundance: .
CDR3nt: TGCGCCACCCGGGACAGGGCGAACACTGAAGCTTTCTTT
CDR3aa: CATRDRANTEAFF

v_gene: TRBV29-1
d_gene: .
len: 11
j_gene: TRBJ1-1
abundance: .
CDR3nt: TGCAGCGTTGTAAAGGGCACTGAAGCTTTCTTT
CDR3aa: CSVVKGTEAFF

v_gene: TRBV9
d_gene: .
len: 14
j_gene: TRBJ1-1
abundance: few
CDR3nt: TGTGCCAGCAGCGGATTAGGAAGGACGACTGAAGCTTTCTTT
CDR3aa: CASSGLGRTTEAFF

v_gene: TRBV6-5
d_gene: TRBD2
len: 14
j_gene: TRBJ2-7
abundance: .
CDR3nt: TGTGCCAGCAGTCGACCGGGACTAGCGCACGAGCAGTACTTC
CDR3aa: CASSRPGLAHEQYF

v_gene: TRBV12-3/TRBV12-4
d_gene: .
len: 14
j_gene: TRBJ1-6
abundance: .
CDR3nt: TGTGCCAGCAGTTTCAACAGAAATAATTCACCCCTCCACTTT
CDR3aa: CASSFNRNNSPLHF

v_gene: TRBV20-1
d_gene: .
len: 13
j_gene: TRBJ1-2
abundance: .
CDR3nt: TGCAGTGCTAGAGATACAGGACATCATGGCTACACCTTC
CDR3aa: CSARDTGHHGYTF

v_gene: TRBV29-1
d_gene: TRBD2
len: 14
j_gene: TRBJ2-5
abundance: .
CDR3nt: TGCAGCGCTAGACTAGCGTGGGACCAAGAGACCCAGTACTTC
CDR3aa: CSARLAWDQETQYF

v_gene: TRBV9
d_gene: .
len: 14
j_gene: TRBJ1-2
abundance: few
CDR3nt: TGTGCCAGCAGCCCGAGAGGGGATCCCCATGGCTACACCTTC
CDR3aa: CASSPRGDPHGYTF

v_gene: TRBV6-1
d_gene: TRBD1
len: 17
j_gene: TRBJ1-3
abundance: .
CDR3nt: TGTGCCAGCAGTCTCTGGACAGGGGGCAAGAGTGGAAACACCATATATTTT
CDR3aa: CASSLWTGGKSGNTIYF

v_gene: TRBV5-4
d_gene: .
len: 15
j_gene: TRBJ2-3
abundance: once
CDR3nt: TGTGCCAGCAGCTTGGCGTCGGGAGTGACAGATACGCAGTATTTT
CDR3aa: CASSLASGVTDTQYF

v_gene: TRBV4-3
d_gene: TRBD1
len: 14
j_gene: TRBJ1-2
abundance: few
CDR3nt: TGCGCCAGCAGCCCCGTCGACAGGGGGCATGGCTACACCTTC
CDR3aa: CASSPVDRGHGYTF

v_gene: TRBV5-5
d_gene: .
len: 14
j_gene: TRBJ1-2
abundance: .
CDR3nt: TGTGCCAGCAGCCGGACCTGGACAGTGGATGGCTACACCTTC
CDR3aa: CASSRTWTVDGYTF

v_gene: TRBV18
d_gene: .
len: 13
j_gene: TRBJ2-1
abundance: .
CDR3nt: TGTGCCAGCTCACCACCGGGAAGGGATGAGCAGTTCTTC
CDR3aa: CASSPPGRDEQFF

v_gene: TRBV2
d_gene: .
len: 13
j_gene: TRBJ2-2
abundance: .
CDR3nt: TGTGCCAGCAGGGATACCATTTTAGGGGAGCTGTTTTTT
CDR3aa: CASRDTILGELFF

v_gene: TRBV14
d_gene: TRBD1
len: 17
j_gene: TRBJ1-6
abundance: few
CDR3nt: TGTGCCAGCAGCCAAGACGCAGGGGGATATAGGAATTCACCCCTCCACTTT
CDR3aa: CASSQDAGGYRNSPLHF

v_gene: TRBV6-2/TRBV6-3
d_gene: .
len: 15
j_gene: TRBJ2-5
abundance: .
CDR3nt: TGTGCCAGCAGTCTGGACCGACCGTACCAAGAGACCCAGTACTTC
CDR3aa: CASSLDRPYQETQYF

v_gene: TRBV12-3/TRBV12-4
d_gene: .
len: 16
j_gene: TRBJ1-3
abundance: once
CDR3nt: TGTGCCAGCAGTTTCTTTCGGCAGATCTCTGGAAACACCATATATTTT
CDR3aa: CASSFFRQISGNTIYF

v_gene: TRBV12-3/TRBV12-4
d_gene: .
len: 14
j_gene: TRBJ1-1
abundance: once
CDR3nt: TGTGCCAGCAGTTTTGTCCTGGGGGGCCCTGAAGCTTTCTTT
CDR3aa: CASSFVLGGPEAFF

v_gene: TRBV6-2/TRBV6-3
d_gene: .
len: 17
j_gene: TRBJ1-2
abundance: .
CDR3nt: TGTGCCAGCAGTTACGGGGCAGGATCCCCCCCACTCTATGGCTACACCTTC
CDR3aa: CASSYGAGSPPLYGYTF

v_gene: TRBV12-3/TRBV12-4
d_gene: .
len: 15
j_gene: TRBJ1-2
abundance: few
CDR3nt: TGTGCCAGCAGTTTATGGGGGGGTAACATCTATGGCTACACCTTC
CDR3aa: CASSLWGGNIYGYTF

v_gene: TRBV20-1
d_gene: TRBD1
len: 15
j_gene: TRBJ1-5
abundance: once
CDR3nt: TGCAGTGCTAGAGATAGGGGGACAGGGGGTCAGCCCCAGCATTTT
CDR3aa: CSARDRGTGGQPQHF

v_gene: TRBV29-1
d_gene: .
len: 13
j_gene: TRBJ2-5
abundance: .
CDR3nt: TGCAGCGTAGGGACCTACTCGAAAGAGACCCAGTACTTC
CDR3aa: CSVGTYSKETQYF

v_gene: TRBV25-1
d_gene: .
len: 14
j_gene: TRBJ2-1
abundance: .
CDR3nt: TGTGCCAGCAGGAACCTGGGTCCGAGCAATGAGCAGTTCTTC
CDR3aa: CASRNLGPSNEQFF

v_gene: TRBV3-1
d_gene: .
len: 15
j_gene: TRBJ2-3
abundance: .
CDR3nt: TGTGCCAGCAGCCCCCTCAGGGCGAGTGGAGATACGCAGTATTTT
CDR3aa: CASSPLRASGDTQYF

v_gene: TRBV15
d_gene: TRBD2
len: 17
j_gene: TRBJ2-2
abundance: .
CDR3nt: TGTGCCACCAGCAGAGACCGGGGGACTATCAACACCGGGGAGCTGTTTTTT
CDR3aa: CATSRDRGTINTGELFF